A single sample gave rise to the 24 T cell receptor beta chains below, sequenced in a study of blood T cell repertoires in COVID-19. The assay was immunoSEQ multiplex PCR, and TCRdb's table has in-frame clones only and misses some. This sample carries approximately 350,000 clones, 85% to 90% of them seen once, and the ten largest clones take less than 1.2%. Sequencing input: PBMCs or T cells enriched from blood (not recorded which). These receptors all stem from a man aged 18 to 29 who had recovered from COVID-19.

This chain uses TRBV5-1 with TRBJ2-7; 9 nucleotides line up with TRBD1. The V gene end was trimmed by 2 bases and the J gene end by 6 bases; junction bases not matched to a gene: 6. CDR3 length: 14 amino acids. Germline lookup yields CDR1 SGHRS and CDR2 YFSETQ. CDR3 sequence reads: CASSLGTGLVEQYF. DNA of the CDR3: TGCGCCAGCAGCTTAGGGACAGGGCTCGTCGAGCAGTACTTC.

This clone was detected once. V and J are TRBV3-1 (or the pseudogene TRBV3-2) and TRBJ1-3; D uncertain. V lost 4 bases and J 0 bases, leaving 7 bases between the germline ends. The germline V gene has CDR1 LGHDT and CDR2 YNNKEL (reference sequence). This CDR3 has 14 residues. Written as DNA, the CDR3 is TGTGCCAGCAGCCCGGTGAACTCTGGAAACACCATATATTTT. This sequence encodes CASSPVNSGNTIYF.

A few counts support this clone. The genes are TRBV3-1 (or the pseudogene TRBV3-2) and TRBJ1-1, with no clear D. Trimming pared 0 bases from V and 4 bases from J, leaving 9 bases between. The CDR3 has 14 amino acids. Germline CDR1 reads LGHDT; CDR2 reads YNNKEL (reference sequence). The DNA of the CDR3 is TGTGCCAGCAGCCAAGACGCGAGAGTCACTGAAGCTTTCTTT. It encodes CASSQDARVTEAFF.

This sequence joins TRBV19 and TRBJ2-2, with TRBD2 identical over 13 bases. Germline V gene lookup returns CDR1 LNHDA and CDR2 SQIVND (reference sequence). The CDR3 covers 18 residues. Losses at the gene ends were 7 bases for V and 4 bases for J; bases not matched to a gene: 12. The CDR3: CASKPGLAGLSGTGELFF. CDR3 nucleotide sequence: TGTGCCAGTAAACCGGGACTAGCGGGATTGTCGGGCACCGGGGAGCTGTTTTTT.

The rearrangement joins TRBV18 to TRBJ2-1; 11 positions match TRBD2. The CDR3 has 15 amino acids. V shed 1 base, J shed 6 bases, and the junction held 2 bases outside the gene matches. The germline V gene encodes CDR1 KGHSH and CDR2 LQKENI. CDR3 nucleotides: TGTGCCAGCTCACCACTAGCGGGAGGGCCCAATGAGCAGTTCTTC. It yields the protein CASSPLAGGPNEQFF.

This clone is a singleton in its sample. The identical CDR3 is also encoded by other nucleotide sequences in the sample. The rearrangement links TRBV7-2 to TRBJ1-5; D not resolved. The CDR3 totals 14 residues. The V and J ends lost 1 base and 6 bases respectively, with 10 bases between them. CDR1 is SGHTA and CDR2 is FQGNSA in the germline V gene. CDR3 sequence reads: CASSLGGGGQPQHF. The CDR3, as DNA: TGTGCCAGCAGCTTAGGGGGTGGAGGTCAGCCCCAGCATTTT.

The gene calls are TRBV7-9 and TRBJ2-3; D possibly corresponds to TRBD1 (6 bases). CDR3 length equals 15 residues. V was cut by 4 bases and J by 3 bases, with 14 bases left in between. Germline V gene lookup returns CDR1 SEHNR and CDR2 FQNEAQ (reference sequence). The CDR3 coding sequence is TGTGCCAGCAGCTCAACCGGGACAAGAACAGATACGCAGTATTTT. Protein product: CASSSTGTRTDTQYF.

The chain combines TRBV6-5 with TRBJ1-6; 9 bases map to TRBD1. CDR3 length: 14 amino acids. Germline trimming cut 7 bases from V and 11 bases from J; bases unmatched to any gene: 9. Germline V CDR1 and CDR2: MNHEY, SVGAGI. The CDR3 sequence: CASKNTGGPAPLHF. The DNA of the CDR3 is TGTGCCAGCAAGAATACAGGGGGCCCGGCACCCCTCCACTTT.

V gene TRBV10-3 combines with J gene TRBJ2-7; D possibly corresponds to TRBD1 (6 bases). CDR3 length: 16 residues. V gave up 3 bases and J gave up 3 bases, with 18 bases separating them. The V gene's germline CDR1 is ENHRY and CDR2 SYGVKD. In DNA form, the CDR3 reads TGTGCCATCAGTGACCCGGGACACACAGACTTCTACGAGCAGTACTTC. Translated, it gives CAISDPGHTDFYEQYF.

The V gene is TRBV7-2, the J gene TRBJ2-7, with TRBD1 matching over 9 bases. Germline-derived CDR1 and CDR2 are SGHTA and FQGNSA. With 1 base clipped from V and 2 bases from J, the junction kept 3 bases outside the gene matches. The CDR3 totals 15 residues. The chain's CDR3 is CASSLGTGVAYEQYF. In DNA, the CDR3 is TGTGCCAGCAGCTTAGGGACAGGGGTCGCCTACGAGCAGTACTTC.

V is TRBV5-4 and J is TRBJ1-1, with D perhaps matching TRBD1 (5 bases). Looked up from germline, CDR1 is SGHNT and CDR2 is YYREEE (reference sequence). The CDR3 spans 15 residues. Trimming stripped 2 bases from V and 0 bases from J, with 11 bases between. The CDR3 region is CASSLNVGVNTEAFF. The DNA of the CDR3 is TGTGCCAGCAGCTTAAATGTAGGGGTGAACACTGAAGCTTTCTTT.

This chain links TRBV7-9 with TRBJ1-2; D gene uncertain. The CDR3 spans 14 residues. Trimming took 5 bases from V and 2 from J, leaving 12 bases between them. The V gene's germline CDR1 is SEHNR and CDR2 FQNEAQ (reference sequence). The DNA of the CDR3 is TGTGCCAGCAGCCCCATTGAGGGCAACTATGGCTACACCTTC. This codes for CASSPIEGNYGYTF.

This rearrangement joins TRBV11-2 to TRBJ2-1; D is possibly TRBD2 (5 bases). Germline lookup yields CDR1 SGHAT and CDR2 FQNNGV. Trimming stripped 3 bases from V and 5 bases from J, with 14 bases between. The CDR3 contains 15 residues. CDR3 nucleotide sequence: TGTGCCAGCAGCTTGGATTTTGGACTCCACAATGAGCAGTTCTTC. Protein product: CASSLDFGLHNEQFF.

The chain couples TRBV9 to TRBJ1-1, with D maybe TRBD1 (6 bases). The CDR3 length is 13 residues. The V end lost 6 bases, the J end lost 3 bases, and 12 bases lay between the germline ends. Germline lookup yields CDR1 SGDLS and CDR2 YYNGEE. CDR3 nucleotides: TGTGCCAGCACAGGGGAAGGGCACACTGAAGCTTTCTTT. Translation gives CASTGEGHTEAFF.

As regards this clone: In the same sample, other DNA sequences code for this CDR3. This chain uses TRBV13 with TRBJ2-7; D not resolved. With 2 bases removed from V and 4 bases from J, the gap between germline ends came to 3 bases. The CDR3 totals 11 residues. Germline assignment: CDR1 PRHDT and CDR2 FYEKMQ (reference sequence). The CDR3 region is CASSLRYEQYF. The CDR3 nucleotides read TGTGCCAGCAGCTTACGGTACGAGCAGTACTTC.

J is TRBJ1-2 and V is TRBV3-1 (or the pseudogene TRBV3-2), with TRBD1 matching 10 bases. The CDR3 sequence is 14 residues long. J lost 14 bases, V lost 0 bases, and 9 bases had no gene match. Germline lookup yields CDR1 LGHDT and CDR2 YNNKEL (reference sequence). The CDR3 spells CASSQEWDRGLKTF. The CDR3, as DNA: TGTGCCAGCAGCCAAGAGTGGGACAGGGGACTGAAAACCTTC.

This chain uses TRBV7-8 with TRBJ2-5, with 8 bases lining up with TRBD1. The CDR3 consists of 17 residues. Germline V lookup: CDR1 SGHVS, CDR2 FQNEAQ. V was clipped by 4 bases and J by 2 bases; unmatched bases: 12. CDR3 coding DNA: TGTGCCAGCAGCTCAAGAGGATGGACAGGGAGTCAAGAGACCCAGTACTTC. Its protein is CASSSRGWTGSQETQYF.

The J gene is TRBJ1-1, the V gene TRBV20-1; D call uncertain. Per the germline V gene, CDR1 is DFQATT and CDR2 is SNEGSKA (reference sequence). This CDR3 has 11 residues. V lost 3 bases and J 8 bases, leaving 10 bases between the germline ends. CDR3 in DNA: TGCAGTGCTAGGAAAGCCGAAGAAGCTTTCTTT. This sequence encodes CSARKAEEAFF.

V gene TRBV12-5 combines with J gene TRBJ2-1, with 9 bases fitting TRBD2. Germline values: CDR1 LGHNT, CDR2 FRNRAP. The CDR3 is 14 residues long. The trim removed 5 bases at V and 8 bases at J, leaving 7 bases unmatched. CDR3 sequence: CASGLGLASDEQFF. The DNA for the CDR3 is TGTGCTAGTGGTCTCGGACTAGCGAGCGATGAGCAGTTCTTC.

The V gene is TRBV3-1 (or the pseudogene TRBV3-2), the J gene TRBJ1-6; D is undetermined. This CDR3 comprises 14 residues. Germline V lookup: CDR1 LGHDT, CDR2 YNNKEL (reference sequence). Trimming took 1 base from V and 9 from J, leaving 10 bases between them. This CDR3 is CASSQGSGSSPLHF. The CDR3 DNA is TGTGCCAGCAGCCAAGGGTCAGGATCTTCACCCCTCCACTTT.

V usage is TRBV24-1 and J usage is TRBJ1-2; D might be TRBD1 (6 bases). The V end was cut by 3 bases, the J end by 2 bases, with 12 bases between. The CDR3 totals 15 residues. Per the germline V gene, CDR1 is KGHDR and CDR2 is SFDVKD. CDR3 bases: TGTGCCACCAGTGATACACTGACAGGAAACTATGGCTACACCTTC. This sequence encodes CATSDTLTGNYGYTF.

The V call is TRBV12-3 or TRBV12-4, the J call TRBJ1-1; D not certain. The ends were cut back, 2 bases at V and 5 bases at J, with 6 bases in the middle. The CDR3 consists of 12 residues. CDR3 in DNA: TGTGCCAGCAGTTTATCGAGAACTGAAGCTTTCTTT. Translating it yields CASSLSRTEAFF.

The chain couples TRBV19 to TRBJ1-3; TRBD1 matches at 8 bases. The CDR3 covers 15 residues. Losses at the gene ends were 6 bases for V and 2 bases for J; bases not matched to a gene: 6. Germline loops: CDR1 LNHDA, CDR2 SQIVND (reference sequence). The CDR3 coding sequence is TGTGCCAGTAGCCCCCTGACAGGGGCTGGAAACACCATATATTTT. This sequence encodes CASSPLTGAGNTIYF.

The chain couples TRBV12-3 or TRBV12-4 to TRBJ1-1, with D unresolved. The V end was cut by 2 bases, the J end by 5 bases, with 6 bases between. The CDR3 runs 12 residues. The chain's CDR3 is CASSLPVTEAFF. CDR3 DNA: TGTGCCAGCAGTTTACCCGTTACTGAAGCTTTCTTT.